Sequencing of this T cell receptor beta chain was carried out in a study of T-cell memory formation after mild COVID-19. Study as a whole: The study found TCR clusters largely donor specific.

Germline lookup yields CDR1 MNHEY and CDR2 SVGEGT. The CDR3 runs 14 residues. Trimming removed 10 bases from V and 0 bases from J; junction bases left unmatched: 6. Study results and limitations: Clones contracting across day 15 to 85 had a balanced CD4/CD8 profile; later expanding clones leaned CD4+.

There are a few counts of this clonotype. Its antigen remains unknown. TCRdb passed the 5' RACE reads through MiXCR, listing each CDR3 protein once. The sample shows roughly 120,000 distinct CDR3 sequences, roughly 15% of them seen only once. This chain connects TRBV6-2 or TRBV6-3 to TRBJ2-5; 9 bases align to TRBD2. Sequenced input: PBMCs or a T cell subset sorted from them (not recorded which). The clonotype comes from an adult woman who had mild COVID-19 (a few samples of this study predate the infection). Cell type and time point are not known. The CDR3 protein is CATSAGGYQETQYF. The CDR3 DNA follows: TGTGCCACCTCCGCGGGGGGGTACCAAGAGACCCAGTACTTC.